The 15 T cell receptor beta chains reported below all come from one sample, sequenced in a study of cytomegalovirus exposure and HLA in healthy donors. The PCR had 60 Vbeta and 13 Jbeta primers. Only in-frame clones appear in the TCRdb table, and some are missing; sequencing was by immunoSEQ multiplex PCR. The repertoire holds 160,000 or so clones, with under 80% as singletons. Sequencing input: PBMCs. Receptors originate from a middle-aged man in good health and CMV-seronegative.

The chain carries TRBV2 and TRBJ2-3, with 7 bases lining up with TRBD1. V shed 6 bases, J shed 5 bases, and the junction held 11 bases outside the gene matches. Germline CDR1 and CDR2: SNHLY and FYNNEI. The CDR3 runs to 15 residues. CDR3: CASRKGAGERDTQYF. The CDR3 DNA is TGTGCCAGCAGAAAGGGGGCAGGGGAGAGAGATACGCAGTATTTT. The full variable domain, with the rest looked up from reference TRBV2 and TRBJ2-3, is EPEVTQTPSHQVTQMGQEVILRCVPISNHLYFYWYRQILGQKVEFLVSFYNNEISEKSEIFDDQFSVERPDGSNFTLKIRSTKLEDSAMYFCASRKGAGERDTQYFGPGTRLTVL.

This clone has only a few counts. The rearrangement joins TRBV15 to TRBJ1-6; D is unresolved. Trimming stripped 3 bases from V and 6 bases from J, with 15 bases between. The CDR3 covers 16 residues. The germline V gene has CDR1 LNHNV and CDR2 YYDKDF (reference sequence). As DNA, the CDR3 is TGTGCCACCAGCAGGGGAGGAGGCGGGCTTAATTCACCCCTCCACTTT. Its translation: CATSRGGGGLNSPLHF.

V gene TRBV6-5 combines with J gene TRBJ2-1; possibly TRBD2 for D (5 bases). In germline, CDR1 is MNHEY, CDR2 SVGAGI. V shed 7 bases and J shed 1 base, with 14 bases lying between them. The length of the CDR3 is 15 residues. The CDR3 DNA follows: TGTGCCAGCAATCTCAACGGGGTTTCCTACAATGAGCAGTTCTTC. This translates into CASNLNGVSYNEQFF.

The rearrangement uses TRBV7-3 and TRBJ2-2; D unresolved. Trimming left V 1 base short and J 0 bases short, with 9 bases between. CDR3 length: 16 residues. CDR1 is SGHTA, CDR2 FQGTGA, per germline. The chain's CDR3 is CASSLIGSANTGELFF. In DNA form, the CDR3 reads TGTGCCAGCAGCTTAATCGGTAGTGCGAACACCGGGGAGCTGTTTTTT.

The chain uses TRBV5-1 and TRBJ2-1, with 7 positions matching TRBD1. The CDR3 is made up of 16 amino acids. Germline V gene lookup returns CDR1 SGHRS and CDR2 YFSETQ. The J segment lost 2 bases and the V segment lost 0 bases, leaving 5 bases of the junction unmatched. This chain's CDR3 is CASSLEGGDPYNEQFF. The CDR3 DNA follows: TGCGCCAGCAGCTTGGAAGGGGGCGACCCCTACAATGAGCAGTTCTTC.

The chain has TRBV6-5 and TRBJ1-1, with a weak D call TRBD1 (6 bases). V shed 6 bases and J shed 7 bases, with 15 bases lying between them. Germline V gives CDR1 MNHEY, CDR2 SVGAGI. This CDR3 region has 13 residues. The DNA for the CDR3 is TGTGCCAGCAGAGCACAGGGTGGTAGTGAAGCTTTCTTT. Its translation is CASRAQGGSEAFF.

The chain links TRBV4-1 to TRBJ1-5, with D possibly TRBD1 on 5 matching bases. The CDR3 covers 18 residues. V lost 0 bases and J lost 4, with 19 bases in between. The germline V gene has CDR1 MGHRA and CDR2 YSYEKL. The CDR3 DNA reads as TGCGCCAGCAGCCAAGATTTCCTCTCAGGGCTCTTAAATCAGCCCCAGCATTTT. Translating gives CASSQDFLSGLLNQPQHF.

The chain is built from TRBV5-4 and TRBJ2-1, with TRBD1 matching over 7 bases. The CDR3 consists of 15 residues. J lost 2 bases, V lost 4 bases, and 6 bases had no gene match. The V gene's germline CDR1 is SGHNT and CDR2 YYREEE (reference sequence). The chain's CDR3 is CASSTRQGTYNEQFF. The CDR3 DNA reads as TGTGCCAGCAGCACCCGACAGGGAACCTACAATGAGCAGTTCTTC. The full variable domain, with the rest looked up from reference TRBV5-4 and TRBJ2-1, is ETGVTQSPTHLIKTRGQQVTLRCSSQSGHNTVSWYQQALGQGPQFIFQYYREEENGRGNFPPRFSGLQFPNYSSELNVNALELDDSALYLCASSTRQGTYNEQFFGPGTRLTVL.

The J gene is TRBJ2-2, the V gene TRBV6-5; D unclear. With 0 bases removed from V and 5 bases from J, the gap between germline ends came to 7 bases. CDR3 length equals 14 residues. Germline V gene lookup returns CDR1 MNHEY and CDR2 SVGAGI. The CDR3 DNA reads as TGTGCCAGCAGTTACTCCCTAAAGACCGGGGAGCTGTTTTTT. Protein sequence: CASSYSLKTGELFF.

This chain uses TRBV2 with TRBJ1-2; 8 bases align to TRBD1. The CDR3 totals 14 residues. With 1 base clipped from V and 7 bases from J, the junction kept 5 bases outside the gene matches. Germline CDR1 and CDR2: SNHLY and FYNNEI. The CDR3 DNA is TGTGCCAGCAGTGAAGGGACAGGGTTTTTTGGCTACACCTTC. Amino acids: CASSEGTGFFGYTF.

V is TRBV19 and J is TRBJ2-2; D is perhaps TRBD2 (6 bases). V lost 2 bases and J 2 bases, leaving 9 bases between the germline ends. Germline CDR1 reads LNHDA; CDR2 reads SQIVND (reference sequence). CDR3 length equals 15 residues. For the CDR3, the DNA is TGTGCCAGTAGTATACTCGGGGGTAACACCGGGGAGCTGTTTTTT. This sequence encodes CASSILGGNTGELFF.

The J gene is TRBJ1-3, the V gene TRBV25-1; weak D call: TRBD1 (5 bases). V was clipped by 6 bases and J by 4 bases, with 7 bases between them. The CDR3 is 12 amino acids. CDR1 is MGHDK and CDR2 is SYGVNS in the germline V gene. Here the CDR3 DNA reads TGTGCCAGCAGGACAGACGGAAACACCATATATTTT. Residues: CASRTDGNTIYF.

The chain recombines TRBV18 with TRBJ2-2; unclear D gene. The V and J ends lost 6 bases and 0 bases respectively, with 2 bases between them. This CDR3 has 12 amino acids. Germline CDR1 KGHSH, CDR2 LQKENI. The CDR3 DNA sequence: TGTGCCAGCTCCGCGAACACCGGGGAGCTGTTTTTT. Translated, it gives CASSANTGELFF.

The chain is built from TRBV6-5 and TRBJ2-5, with 7 bases that match TRBD2. V shed 5 bases, J shed 7 bases, and the junction held 10 bases outside the gene matches. The germline CDR1 and CDR2 sequences are MNHEY and SVGAGI. CDR3 size: 14 residues. The CDR3 reads CASSGLAGMGTQYF. CDR3 nucleotide sequence: TGTGCCAGCAGTGGATTAGCGGGTATGGGGACCCAGTACTTC.

The CDR3 DNA follows: TGTGCCAGTAGTTGGTCAGTTGACTCCTACAATGAGCAGTTCTTC. Translating it yields CASSWSVDSYNEQFF. J is TRBJ2-1 and V is TRBV19; no firm D call. The CDR3 extends over 15 amino acids. Trimming took 5 bases from V and 0 from J, leaving 11 bases between them. From germline, CDR1 is LNHDA and CDR2 SQIVND (reference sequence).